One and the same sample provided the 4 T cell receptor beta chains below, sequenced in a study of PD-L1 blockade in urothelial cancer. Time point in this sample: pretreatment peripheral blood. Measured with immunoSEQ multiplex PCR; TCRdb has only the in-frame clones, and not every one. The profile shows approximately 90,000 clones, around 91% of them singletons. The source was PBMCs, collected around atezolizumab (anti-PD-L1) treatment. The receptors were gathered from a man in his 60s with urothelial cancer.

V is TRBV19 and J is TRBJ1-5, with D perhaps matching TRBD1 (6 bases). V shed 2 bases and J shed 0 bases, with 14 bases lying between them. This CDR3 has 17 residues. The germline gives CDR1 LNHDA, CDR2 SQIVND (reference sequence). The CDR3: CASSISVGTPSNQPQHF. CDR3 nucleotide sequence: TGTGCCAGTAGTATATCGGTCGGGACACCTAGCAATCAGCCCCAGCATTTT. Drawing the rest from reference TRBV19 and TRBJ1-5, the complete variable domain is DGGITQSPKYLFRKEGQNVTLSCEQNLNHDAMYWYRQDPGQGLRLIYYSQIVNDFQKGDIAEGYSVSREKKESFPLTVTSAQKNPTAFYLCASSISVGTPSNQPQHFGDGTRLSIL.

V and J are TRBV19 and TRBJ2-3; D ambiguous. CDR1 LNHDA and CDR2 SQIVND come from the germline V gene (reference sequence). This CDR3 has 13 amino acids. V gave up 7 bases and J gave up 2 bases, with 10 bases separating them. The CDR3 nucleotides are TGTGCCAGTACTCCAGGTTTCACAGATACGCAGTATTTT. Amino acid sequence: CASTPGFTDTQYF.

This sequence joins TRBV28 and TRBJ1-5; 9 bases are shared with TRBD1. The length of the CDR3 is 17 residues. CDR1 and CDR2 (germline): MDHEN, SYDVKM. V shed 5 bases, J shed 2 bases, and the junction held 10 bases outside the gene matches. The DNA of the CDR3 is TGTGCCAGCAGTACAGGACAGGGGTTTGTGGGCAATCAGCCCCAGCATTTT. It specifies CASSTGQGFVGNQPQHF.

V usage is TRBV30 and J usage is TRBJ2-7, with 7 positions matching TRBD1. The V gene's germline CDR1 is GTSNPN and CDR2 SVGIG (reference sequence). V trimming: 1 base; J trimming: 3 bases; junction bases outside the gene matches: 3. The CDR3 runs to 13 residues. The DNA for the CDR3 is TGTGCCTGGAGTGCGGGACAGATCTACGAGCAGTACTTC. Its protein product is CAWSAGQIYEQYF.